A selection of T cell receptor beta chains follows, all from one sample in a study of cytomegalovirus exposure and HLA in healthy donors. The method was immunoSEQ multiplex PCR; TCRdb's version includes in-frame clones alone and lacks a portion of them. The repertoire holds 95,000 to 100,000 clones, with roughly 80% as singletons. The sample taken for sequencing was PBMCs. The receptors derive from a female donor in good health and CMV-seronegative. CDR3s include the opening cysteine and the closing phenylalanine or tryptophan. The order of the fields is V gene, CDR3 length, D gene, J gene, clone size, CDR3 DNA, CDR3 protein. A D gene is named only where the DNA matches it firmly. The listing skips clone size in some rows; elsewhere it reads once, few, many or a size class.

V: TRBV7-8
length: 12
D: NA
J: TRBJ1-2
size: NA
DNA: TGTGCCAGCAGCTCCGGCGGGCATGGCTACACCTTC
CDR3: CASSSGGHGYTF

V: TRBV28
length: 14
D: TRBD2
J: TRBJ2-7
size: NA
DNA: TGTGCCAGCCAACCGGGACTAGAAACTACGAAGCAGTACTTC
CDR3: CASQPGLETTKQYF

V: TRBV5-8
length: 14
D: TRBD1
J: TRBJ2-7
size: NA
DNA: TGTGCCAGCAGCTTGGTAGGACAGGGATACGAGCAGTACTTC
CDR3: CASSLVGQGYEQYF

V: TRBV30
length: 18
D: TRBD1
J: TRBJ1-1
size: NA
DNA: TGTGCCTGGAGTGTACGGCTAAATTCGGACAGGGGGCGAACTGAAGCTTTCTTT
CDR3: CAWSVRLNSDRGRTEAFF

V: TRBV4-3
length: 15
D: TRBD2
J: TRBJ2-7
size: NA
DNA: TGCGCCAGCAGCCTCTTGACTAGCGGGAGCTACGAGCAGTACTTC
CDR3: CASSLLTSGSYEQYF

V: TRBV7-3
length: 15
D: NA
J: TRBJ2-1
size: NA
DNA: TGTGCCAGCAGCTTAACCCTAGTAGGCATTGAGGAGCAGTTCTTC
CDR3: CASSLTLVGIEEQFF

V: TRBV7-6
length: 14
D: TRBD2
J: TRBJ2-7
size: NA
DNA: TGTGCCAGCAGCTTAGAGCGGGGGGCCCTTGAGCAGTACTTC
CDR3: CASSLERGALEQYF

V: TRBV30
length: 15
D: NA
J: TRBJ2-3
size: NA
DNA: TGTGCCTGGAGTGCTTCTGAGACTCGCACAGATACGCAGTATTTT
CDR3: CAWSASETRTDTQYF

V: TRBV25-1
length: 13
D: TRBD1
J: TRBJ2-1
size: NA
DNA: TGTGCCAGCAAGGGGACAGATAGGGATGAGCAGTTCTTC
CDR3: CASKGTDRDEQFF

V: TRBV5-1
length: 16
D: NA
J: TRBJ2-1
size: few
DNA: TGCGCCAGCAGCTTGGACGCCGCGTCTTCCTACAATGAGCAGTTCTTC
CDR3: CASSLDAASSYNEQFF

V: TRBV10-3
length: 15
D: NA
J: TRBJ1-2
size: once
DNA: TGTGCCATCAGTGAGGATACAGGGCCCAGCTATGGCTACACCTTC
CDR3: CAISEDTGPSYGYTF

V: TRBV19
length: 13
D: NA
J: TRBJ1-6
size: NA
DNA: TGTGCCAGTAGTATAAAGACAAATTCACCCCTCCACTTT
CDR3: CASSIKTNSPLHF

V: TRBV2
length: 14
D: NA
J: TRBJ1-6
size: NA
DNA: TGTGCCAGCCGCAGGGGTGACAGCGGTGTACCCCTCCACTTT
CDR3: CASRRGDSGVPLHF

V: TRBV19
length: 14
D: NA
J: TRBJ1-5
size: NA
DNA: TGTGCCAGTAGGTGGACACATAGCAATCAGCCCCAGCATTTT
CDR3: CASRWTHSNQPQHF

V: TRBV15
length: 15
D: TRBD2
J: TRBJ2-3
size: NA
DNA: TGTGCCACCAGCACCTCAGCGGGGGGGCCAGATACGCAGTATTTT
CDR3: CATSTSAGGPDTQYF

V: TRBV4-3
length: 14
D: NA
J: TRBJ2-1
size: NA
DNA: TGCGCCAGCAGCCAAGAAAGGTCGCAGCGTGAGCAGTTCTTC
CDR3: CASSQERSQREQFF

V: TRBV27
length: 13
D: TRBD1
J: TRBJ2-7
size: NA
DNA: TGTGCCAGCAGAGGGACAGGGAGCTACGAGCAGTACTTC
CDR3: CASRGTGSYEQYF

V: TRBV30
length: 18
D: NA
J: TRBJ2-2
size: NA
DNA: TGTGCCTGGAGTGAAATAGAGCTAGATTTTTTCTACACCGGGGAGCTGTTTTTT
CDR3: CAWSEIELDFFYTGELFF

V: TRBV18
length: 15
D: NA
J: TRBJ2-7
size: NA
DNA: TGTGCCAGCTCACCGGTCGAGGGGGTGACCTACGAGCAGTACTTC
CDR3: CASSPVEGVTYEQYF

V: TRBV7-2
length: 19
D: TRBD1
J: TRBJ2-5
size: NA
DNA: TGTGCCAGCAGCCGAAGTTCCGGGGACAGGGTACTGTGGATAGAGACCCAGTACTTC
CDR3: CASSRSSGDRVLWIETQYF